This record concerns one T cell receptor (beta chain) sequence. Its antigen is as yet unknown. This sample stems from a study of vaccination and CD4 T cells after COVID-19. Study-level background: Convalescent persons amounted to six males plus four females, two of whom were Hispanic. Overlapping SARS-CoV-2, HCoV-NL63, HCoV-OC43 and HCoV-229E spike peptides stimulated the cells.

The Oncomine TCR Beta short-read assay sequenced DNA from cultured CD4+ T cells. A single record per CDR3 protein comes from TCRdb applying MiXCR to the PCR reads. The repertoire holds 20,000 to 30,000 distinct CDR3 sequences, with 45% to 50% as singletons. Treatment noted: approximately 9-day PBMC culture with coronavirus spike peptide pools or control peptides (ViraFEST assay). After removal of 0 bases from V and 5 bases from J, the junction contained 11 bases not matched to a gene. The CDR3 runs to 19 residues. The V gene's germline CDR1 is DFQATT and CDR2 SNEGSKA (reference sequence). V usage is TRBV20-1 and J usage is TRBJ2-2, with 14 bases aligning to TRBD2. The TCR was taken from a human donor who had recovered from COVID-19. Sequencing was performed on CD4+ T cells from blood, cultured in vitro. For the CDR3, the DNA is TGCAGTGCTAGAGATATCCCCGGACTAGCGGGAGGAGAGACCGGGGAGCTGTTTTTT. Amino acids: CSARDIPGLAGGETGELFF.